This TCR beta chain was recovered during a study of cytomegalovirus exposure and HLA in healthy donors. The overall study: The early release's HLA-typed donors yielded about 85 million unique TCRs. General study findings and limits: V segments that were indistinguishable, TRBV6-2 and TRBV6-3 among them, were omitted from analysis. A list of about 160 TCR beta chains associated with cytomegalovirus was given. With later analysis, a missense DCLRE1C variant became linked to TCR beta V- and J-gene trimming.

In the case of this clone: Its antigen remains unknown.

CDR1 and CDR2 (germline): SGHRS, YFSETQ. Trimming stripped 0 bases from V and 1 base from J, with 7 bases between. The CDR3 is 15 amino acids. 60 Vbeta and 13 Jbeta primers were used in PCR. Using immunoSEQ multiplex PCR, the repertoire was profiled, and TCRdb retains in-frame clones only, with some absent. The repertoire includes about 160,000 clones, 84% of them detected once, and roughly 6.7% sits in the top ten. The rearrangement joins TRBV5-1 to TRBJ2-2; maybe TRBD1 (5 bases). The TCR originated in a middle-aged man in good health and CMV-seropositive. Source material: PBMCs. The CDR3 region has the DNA TGCGCCAGCAGCTTGGCAGGACAGAACACCGGGGAGCTGTTTTTT. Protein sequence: CASSLAGQNTGELFF.